The source of this TCR beta chain is a study of T cell responses to AZD1222 COVID-19 vaccine. Regarding this clone: Its matching antigen is unknown.

The assay was immunoSEQ multiplex PCR, and TCRdb's table has in-frame clones only and misses some. The table has 100,000 to 150,000 clones, around 84% seen once. From germline, CDR1 is MNHEY and CDR2 SMNVEV (reference sequence). The CDR3 covers 14 residues. Trimming took off 6 bases at V and 1 base at J, with 12 bases between the two ends. The study's findings and limits: The donors showed a predominance of white British ancestry and of females, with possible underestimation of clonal diversity.

The clonotype was recovered from an adult in good health. The chain is built from TRBV27 and TRBJ1-2; D may be TRBD1 (6 bases). The sample consisted of peripheral blood, taken on day 0 of AZD1222 vaccination. CDR3 sequence: CASSLYRDNYGYTF. The CDR3, as DNA: TGTGCCAGCAGCCTTTACAGGGATAACTATGGCTACACCTTC.